The 30 T cell receptor beta chains below were found in one sample sequenced in a study of T-cell memory formation after mild COVID-19. TCRdb processed the 5' RACE reads anew with MiXCR; each CDR3 protein has one entry. The sample lists around 370,000 distinct CDR3 sequences, 20% to 25% occurring once. The sample consisted of PBMCs or a T cell subset sorted from them (not recorded which). The source of these receptors is an adult woman who had mild COVID-19 (a few samples of this study predate the infection). Cell type and time point are not known.

Only a few counts were recorded for this clonotype. The chain recombines TRBV18 with TRBJ2-7; 7 nucleotides line up with TRBD1. Germline CDR1 and CDR2: KGHSH and LQKENI. Trimming removed 3 bases from V and 5 bases from J; junction bases left unmatched: 7. The length of the CDR3 is 14 residues. The CDR3 sequence: CASSPLGQLDEQYF. The DNA of the CDR3 is TGTGCCAGCTCACCGTTGGGACAGCTAGACGAGCAGTACTTC.

There are a few counts of this clonotype. The J gene is TRBJ2-5, the V gene TRBV7-2; 10 bases are a match to TRBD2. V was pared by 1 base and J by 3 bases, with 14 bases of the junction left unmatched. Germline CDR1 SGHTA, CDR2 FQGNSA. The CDR3 runs to 19 residues. The CDR3 region has the DNA TGTGCCAGCAGCTTAGTATTCGGGACTAGCGCCTCGGCGAAAGAGACCCAGTACTTC. Its protein product is CASSLVFGTSASAKETQYF.

The sample holds a few counts of this clonotype. The chain carries TRBV30 and TRBJ1-2; 9 positions match TRBD1. Looked up from germline, CDR1 is GTSNPN and CDR2 is SVGIG (reference sequence). The CDR3 has 14 amino acids. The ends lost 5 bases at V and 6 bases at J; junction bases unmatched: 10. Here the CDR3 DNA reads TGTGCCTGGCCAAAGGGACAGGGCCTCGATGGCTACACCTTC. Protein sequence: CAWPKGQGLDGYTF.

Ten or more counts support this clonotype. The chain combines TRBV11-2 with TRBJ1-1; D might be TRBD1 (6 bases). Trimming left V 3 bases short and J 8 bases short, with 10 bases between. Germline CDR1 and CDR2: SGHAT and FQNNGV. The CDR3 runs 12 residues. In DNA, the CDR3 is TGTGCCAGCAGCTTCAGTGACAGGGAAGCTTTCTTT. Translating gives CASSFSDREAFF. Drawing the rest from reference TRBV11-2 and TRBJ1-1, the complete variable domain is EAGVAQSPRYKIIEKRQSVAFWCNPISGHATLYWYQQILGQGPKLLIQFQNNGVVDDSQLPKDRFSAERLKGVDSTLKIQPAKLEDSAVYLCASSFSDREAFFGQGTRLTVV.

This clonotype was detected a few times. The rearrangement links TRBV29-1 to TRBJ1-5, with D possibly matching TRBD1 (6 bases). The CDR3 extends over 15 amino acids. CDR1 is SQVTM, CDR2 ANQGSEA, per germline. V lost 4 bases to trimming and J lost 2 bases, with 15 bases between them. Here the CDR3 DNA reads TGCAGCGTTGTGCAGGGGCTAACGGGCAATCAGCCCCAGCATTTT. This gives the protein CSVVQGLTGNQPQHF.

This clonotype was counted only a few times. V gene TRBV29-1 combines with J gene TRBJ1-1; D is perhaps TRBD1 (6 bases). This CDR3 is 13 amino acids long. The V gene's germline CDR1 is SQVTM and CDR2 ANQGSEA. V was clipped by 7 bases and J by 4 bases, with 16 bases between them. The chain's CDR3 is CSGGWGALTEAFF. DNA of the CDR3: TGCAGCGGGGGCTGGGGGGCCCTCACTGAAGCTTTCTTT.

The chain combines TRBV6-2 or TRBV6-3 with TRBJ1-1, with D perhaps matching TRBD1 (5 bases). In germline, CDR1 is MNHEY, CDR2 SVGEGT. V dropped 6 bases and J dropped 8 bases, with 16 bases sitting between them. The CDR3 length is 13 residues. The CDR3 DNA is TGTGCCAGCAGCCCGGGGATCGGGGCGGAAGCTTTCTTT. Translation gives CASSPGIGAEAFF.

The J gene is TRBJ1-5, the V gene TRBV5-1; 10 bases line up with TRBD1. Losses at the gene ends were 4 bases for V and 7 bases for J; bases not matched to a gene: 8. Per the germline V gene, CDR1 is SGHRS and CDR2 is YFSETQ. The CDR3 length is 15 residues. The CDR3 loop is CASSEGQGRTQPQHF. The CDR3 DNA follows: TGCGCCAGCAGCGAGGGACAGGGGAGGACGCAGCCCCAGCATTTT.

The V and J genes are TRBV25-1 and TRBJ2-5; tentatively, D is TRBD2 (6 bases). The germline V gene has CDR1 MGHDK and CDR2 SYGVNS. Deletions cut 6 bases from V and 5 bases from J, with 19 bases between. This CDR3 region has 15 residues. CDR3 DNA sequence: TGTGCCAGCAGCGCTAACTACGGGAGACGGGAGACCCAGTACTTC. Its protein is CASSANYGRRETQYF.

This chain links TRBV12-3 or TRBV12-4 with TRBJ2-5; D is uncertain. V was pared by 5 bases and J by 7 bases, with 17 bases between. This CDR3 contains 14 residues. The CDR3 reads CASSLRTLPGTQYF. CDR3 in DNA: TGTGCCAGCAGTCTCAGGACCTTACCAGGGACCCAGTACTTC.

CDR3 region: CASSLDGELNQPQHF. The CDR3 DNA sequence: TGCGCCAGCAGCTTGGATGGGGAATTGAATCAGCCCCAGCATTTT. The V gene is TRBV5-1, the J gene TRBJ1-5, with D unresolved. Germline V CDR1 and CDR2: SGHRS, YFSETQ. Trimming removed 0 bases from V and 4 bases from J, with 11 bases in between. This CDR3 is built from 15 residues.

This clonotype has only a few counts. The chain uses TRBV20-1 and TRBJ1-5; D is unclear. The CDR3 runs to 13 residues. The V end was cut by 0 bases, the J end by 4 bases, with 7 bases between. Looked up from germline, CDR1 is DFQATT and CDR2 is SNEGSKA (reference sequence). This CDR3 reads CSARESFNQPQHF. The CDR3 DNA follows: TGCAGTGCTAGAGAGTCGTTTAATCAGCCCCAGCATTTT.

The V gene is TRBV6-6, the J gene TRBJ2-7, with 7 nucleotides matching TRBD1. CDR3 size: 16 residues. Germline lookup yields CDR1 MNHNY and CDR2 SVGAGI (reference sequence). Trimming cost V 6 bases and J 0 bases; bases outside gene matches: 11. For the CDR3, the DNA is TGTGCCAGCAGGGGAACAGGGGCCGGGGACTCCTACGAGCAGTACTTC. Its translation: CASRGTGAGDSYEQYF.

This clonotype came up a few times. This rearrangement joins TRBV30 to TRBJ1-1, with 11 bases that match TRBD1. The CDR3 is 13 amino acids. The germline V gene encodes CDR1 GTSNPN and CDR2 SVGIG (reference sequence). CDR3: CGGDRGRNTEAFF. CDR3 DNA: TGTGGTGGGGACAGGGGGAGGAACACTGAAGCTTTCTTT.

The table lists this clonotype with a few counts. This chain connects TRBV25-1 to TRBJ2-1; D remains unclear. The CDR3 contains 15 residues. Germline V gives CDR1 MGHDK, CDR2 SYGVNS. Trimming pared 1 base from V and 2 bases from J, leaving 9 bases between. The CDR3 is CASSEFLPAYNEQFF. For the CDR3, the DNA is TGTGCCAGCAGTGAATTCCTCCCGGCCTACAATGAGCAGTTCTTC.

The rearrangement uses TRBV5-6 and TRBJ1-6, with TRBD1 matching over 8 bases. This CDR3 contains 15 residues. The V gene end was trimmed by 4 bases and the J gene end by 7 bases; junction bases not matched to a gene: 7. Germline lookup yields CDR1 SGHDT and CDR2 YYEEEE. The CDR3 region is CASSPMTGVNSPLHF. The CDR3 coding sequence is TGTGCCAGCAGCCCAATGACAGGGGTGAATTCACCCCTCCACTTT.

This clonotype was seen many times. V and J are TRBV20-1 and TRBJ2-3; the D call may be TRBD1 or TRBD2 (6 bases each). CDR3 size: 13 residues. Germline CDR1 reads DFQATT; CDR2 reads SNEGSKA (reference sequence). V shed 6 bases and J shed 2 bases, with 12 bases lying between them. This CDR3 is CSAPRGATDTQYF. The CDR3 coding sequence is TGCAGTGCCCCAAGGGGGGCCACAGATACGCAGTATTTT.

The rearrangement joins TRBV29-1 to TRBJ1-2; D gene ambiguous. The V end lost 7 bases, the J end lost 14 bases, and 23 bases lay between the germline ends. This CDR3 contains 12 residues. Per germline, CDR1 SQVTM and CDR2 ANQGSEA. This CDR3 is CSAEVPLRLLTF. The CDR3 DNA is TGCAGCGCCGAAGTCCCCCTCCGGCTACTGACCTTC.

This clonotype was seen more than once but under ten times. The rearrangement uses TRBV5-1 and TRBJ1-2, with D perhaps matching TRBD1 (5 bases). This CDR3 has 13 amino acids. V was trimmed by 0 bases and J by 7 bases, leaving 10 bases between them. Germline lookup yields CDR1 SGHRS and CDR2 YFSETQ. The CDR3 DNA sequence: TGCGCCAGCAGCTTGGGAGGGGCACTTGGCTACACCTTC. It encodes CASSLGGALGYTF.

The chain uses TRBV11-2 and TRBJ2-5; 11 bases are a match to TRBD1. V shed 2 bases and J 4 bases; nucleotides not matched to a gene: 9. This CDR3 contains 17 residues. Per germline, CDR1 SGHAT and CDR2 FQNNGV. The chain's CDR3 is CASSLNPRDRGRETQYF. CDR3 DNA sequence: TGTGCCAGCAGCTTAAACCCCAGGGACAGGGGGAGAGAGACCCAGTACTTC.

This chain connects TRBV27 to TRBJ1-1; D ambiguous. The CDR3 contains 16 residues. The germline CDR1 and CDR2 sequences are MNHEY and SMNVEV (reference sequence). The V and J ends lost 0 bases and 4 bases respectively, with 15 bases between them. The CDR3, as DNA: TGTGCCAGCAGTTTATCCGATCCCGTATGGGGCACTGAAGCTTTCTTT. Its protein is CASSLSDPVWGTEAFF.

The chain employs TRBV7-9 and TRBJ2-5, with D tentatively TRBD1 or TRBD2 (6 bases each). This CDR3 comprises 16 residues. Germline values: CDR1 SEHNR, CDR2 FQNEAQ (reference sequence). The V end was cut by 5 bases, the J end by 1 base, with 17 bases between. CDR3 sequence: CASSPPRGRGQETQYF. DNA for the CDR3: TGTGCCAGCAGCCCCCCGCGGGGCAGGGGCCAAGAGACCCAGTACTTC.

The chain employs TRBV7-9 and TRBJ1-6, with 7 bases matching TRBD1. Looked up from germline, CDR1 is SEHNR and CDR2 is FQNEAQ (reference sequence). V lost 7 bases to trimming and J lost 10 bases; unmatched junction nucleotides: 19. CDR3 size: 17 residues. The CDR3 region has the DNA TGTGCCAGCACCCACCGAGGAGGGGGCGGGATGGGCTCACCCCTCCACTTT. Its protein product is CASTHRGGGGMGSPLHF.

This clonotype was found a few times. V is TRBV14 and J is TRBJ1-1, with D possibly matching TRBD1 (5 bases). The V end was cut by 1 base, the J end by 11 bases, with 11 bases between. The CDR3 loop spans 12 amino acids. Germline loops: CDR1 SGHDN, CDR2 FVKESK. For the CDR3, the DNA is TGTGCCAGCAGCCAAGGGGGCTTGAGGGCTTTCTTT. Its translation: CASSQGGLRAFF.

This chain uses TRBV2 with TRBJ2-5, with D tentatively TRBD1 or TRBD2 (5 bases each). The CDR3 length is 13 residues. V shed 4 bases and J shed 13 bases, with 19 bases lying between them. Germline V lookup: CDR1 SNHLY, CDR2 FYNNEI. The CDR3 DNA sequence: TGTGCCAGCAGTGGATCCGAAAGAGGGACCTGGTACTTC. This codes for CASSGSERGTWYF.

This clonotype was detected many times. CDR3 amino acids: CASSDQNSGNTIYF. Written as DNA, the CDR3 is TGTGCCAGCAGTGATCAGAACTCTGGAAACACCATATATTTT. J is TRBJ1-3 and V is TRBV2, with unresolved D. Trimming removed 3 bases from V and 0 bases from J, with 6 bases in between. Per germline, CDR1 SNHLY and CDR2 FYNNEI. There are 14 residues in the CDR3. Full variable domain (rest looked up from reference TRBV2 and TRBJ1-3): EPEVTQTPSHQVTQMGQEVILRCVPISNHLYFYWYRQILGQKVEFLVSFYNNEISEKSEIFDDQFSVERPDGSNFTLKIRSTKLEDSAMYFCASSDQNSGNTIYFGEGSWLTVV.

This clonotype was detected only a few times. This chain uses TRBV5-6 with TRBJ2-5; TRBD2 matches 10 bases. The CDR3 spans 15 residues. CDR1 SGHDT and CDR2 YYEEEE come from the germline V gene. The trim removed 0 bases at V and 3 bases at J, leaving 2 bases unmatched. The CDR3 loop reads CASSLAGLAEETQYF. Here the CDR3 DNA reads TGTGCCAGCAGCTTGGCCGGACTAGCGGAAGAGACCCAGTACTTC.

The chain has TRBV6-6 and TRBJ1-2, with TRBD1 as a possible D gene (6 bases). The CDR3 is 13 residues long. Germline V gene data show CDR1 as MNHNY and CDR2 as SVGAGI (reference sequence). V shed 10 bases and J shed 8 bases, with 20 bases lying between them. CDR3 bases: TGTGCCATCGATACAGGGTCCACTCGGGGCTACACCTTC. It translates to CAIDTGSTRGYTF.

In its sample, this clonotype was seen a few times. The junction differs from germline at one of its ends, possibly a read error. The chain has TRBV12-3 or TRBV12-4 and TRBJ2-1; D call uncertain. This CDR3 comprises 11 residues. CDR3 in DNA: TGTGCCAGCAGTTGGGCGGCCCGAGGCCTCTTC. Translated, it gives CASSWAARGLF.

This chain links TRBV7-8 with TRBJ1-2; D remains unclear. The CDR3 runs 12 residues. CDR1 SGHVS and CDR2 FQNEAQ come from the germline V gene. Trimming left V 1 base short and J 8 bases short, with 8 bases between. For the CDR3, the DNA is TGTGCCAGCAGCTTAGACCGCCGCGGCTACACCTTC. Translation: CASSLDRRGYTF.